Each of the 30 T cell receptor beta chains below was sequenced from the same sample in a study of CD8 T cells in ankylosing spondylitis. Study outcomes and limitations: A motif in TCR beta, a set of roughly 8 highly homologous variants, appeared characteristic of ankylosing spondylitis blood.

Their specific antigens are unknown. Each CDR3 protein gets one entry after TCRdb re-called the 5' RACE reads with MiXCR. The sample yields 750,000 to 850,000 distinct CDR3 sequences, roughly 10% seen once. Sequenced input: blood, either unsorted or a sorted T cell fraction (not recorded which). The receptor source for this set is a male donor with ankylosing spondylitis.

This sequence joins TRBV18 and TRBJ2-6, with 9 bases matching TRBD1. V lost 0 bases to trimming and J lost 0 bases; unmatched junction nucleotides: 6. The V gene's germline CDR1 is KGHSH and CDR2 LQKENI. The CDR3 consists of 19 residues. The CDR3 region is CASSPPYRGHYSGANVLTF. CDR3 DNA: TGTGCCAGCTCACCACCTTACAGGGGGCACTACTCTGGGGCCAACGTCCTGACTTTC.

This rearrangement joins TRBV21-1 to TRBJ1-1. TRBV21-1 is assigned pseudogene status. This CDR3 is built from 15 residues. CDR3 region: CASTDGGGANTEAFF. In DNA form, the CDR3 reads TGTGCCAGCACCGATGGAGGAGGGGCAAACACTGAAGCTTTCTTT.

The CDR3 nucleotides read TGCGCCAGCAGCCAAGTTCGAGGGGAACGTACAGATACGCAGTATTTT. Protein sequence: CASSQVRGERTDTQYF. The rearrangement joins TRBV4-3 to TRBJ2-3; the D call may be TRBD1 or TRBD2 (5 bases each). V lost 1 base and J lost 3, with 14 bases in between. This CDR3 has 16 amino acids. Germline V gene sequence: CDR1 LGHNA, CDR2 YSLEER.

This clonotype was detected only a few times. This chain joins TRBV6-2 or TRBV6-3 and TRBJ2-1; TRBD2 agrees at 13 bases. This CDR3 has 18 residues. The germline V gene encodes CDR1 MNHEY and CDR2 SVGEGT. V shed 2 bases, J shed 5 bases, and the junction held 9 bases outside the gene matches. CDR3 loop: CASSYPLLAGGPNNEQFF. In DNA, the CDR3 is TGTGCCAGCAGTTACCCCCTACTAGCGGGAGGGCCCAACAATGAGCAGTTCTTC.

Only a few counts were recorded for this clonotype. This rearrangement joins TRBV14 to TRBJ1-4; 7 positions match TRBD1. CDR3 length: 14 residues. Germline values: CDR1 SGHDN, CDR2 FVKESK. Unmatched junction bases numbered 6, after V lost 4 bases and J lost 7 bases. Written as DNA, the CDR3 is TGTGCCAGCAGCCCCAGGGGGGCGTCTGAAAAACTGTTTTTT. Its protein is CASSPRGASEKLFF.

This clonotype was seen at least ten times. The V and J genes are TRBV11-1 and TRBJ2-3; 11 nucleotides agree with TRBD2. Trimming removed 3 bases from V and 4 bases from J; junction bases left unmatched: 15. The germline gives CDR1 SGHAT, CDR2 FQDESV (reference sequence). The length of the CDR3 is 19 residues. The chain's CDR3 is CASSLYDEPLAGVADTQYF. CDR3 in DNA: TGTGCCAGCAGCTTGTACGACGAACCACTAGCGGGGGTTGCAGATACGCAGTATTTT.

This clonotype appeared a few times. The chain links TRBV12-3 or TRBV12-4 to TRBJ2-1; 8 bases match TRBD1. J gave up 8 bases and V 5 bases, and 14 bases lay outside the gene matches. The CDR3 is 16 amino acids. CDR3 residues: CASSPYRGSLGDEQFF. Written as DNA, the CDR3 is TGTGCCAGCAGTCCCTACAGGGGGTCCCTTGGCGATGAGCAGTTCTTC.

This clonotype was seen ten or more times. In DNA, the CDR3 is TGTGCCAGCAGCTTAGTTTACGGGGGCGATTCACCCCTCCACTTT. Amino acids: CASSLVYGGDSPLHF. The gene calls are TRBV7-2 and TRBJ1-6, with a possible D match to TRBD1 (6 bases). V lost 1 base, J lost 8 bases, and 12 bases lay in between. The CDR3 is 15 amino acids. Germline-derived CDR1 and CDR2 are SGHTA and FQGNSA.

This clonotype was recorded at least ten times. CDR3 DNA sequence: TGCAGTGCTAGACTCCTTGGACAGGGCCACGGCTACACCTTC. It specifies CSARLLGQGHGYTF. The chain carries TRBV20-1 and TRBJ1-2, with 8 nucleotides matching TRBD1. CDR3 size: 14 residues. V lost 2 bases to trimming and J lost 8 bases; unmatched junction nucleotides: 10. Germline CDR1 DFQATT, CDR2 SNEGSKA (reference sequence).

This clonotype occurred a few times. The chain is built from TRBV6-5 and TRBJ1-1; tentatively, D is TRBD1 (5 bases). Germline V gene data show CDR1 as MNHEY and CDR2 as SVGAGI. CDR3 length: 16 amino acids. V was pared by 0 bases and J by 1 base, with 12 bases between. The CDR3 nucleotides are TGTGCCAGCAGTTACTCGACGGGGACGGCGAACACTGAAGCTTTCTTT. Translation: CASSYSTGTANTEAFF.

The chain carries TRBV12-5 and TRBJ1-6; tentative D call: TRBD1 (6 bases). Germline-derived CDR1 and CDR2 are LGHNT and FRNRAP. There are 13 residues in the CDR3. Trimming stripped 3 bases from V and 13 bases from J, with 13 bases between. CDR3 protein: CASGFTGLRPLHF. For the CDR3, the DNA is TGTGCTAGTGGTTTCACAGGGCTGAGGCCCCTCCACTTT.

V usage is TRBV12-3 or TRBV12-4 and J usage is TRBJ1-2; D gene unclear. Trimming took 2 bases from V and 4 from J, leaving 8 bases between them. The CDR3 runs to 13 residues. This CDR3 reads CASSLRVGYGYTF. CDR3 bases: TGTGCCAGCAGTTTACGGGTTGGCTATGGCTACACCTTC.

This clonotype occurred a few times. The chain employs TRBV28 and TRBJ1-2; D is uncertain. Germline loops: CDR1 MDHEN, CDR2 SYDVKM. The CDR3 consists of 14 residues. With 4 bases removed from V and 4 bases from J, the gap between germline ends came to 13 bases. CDR3 nucleotide sequence: TGTGCCAGCAGTTGGGGTGGGGAGAGCTATGGCTACACCTTC. Protein product: CASSWGGESYGYTF.

This chain connects TRBV4-3 to TRBJ1-5; D remains unclear. The CDR3 has 15 amino acids. CDR1 and CDR2 from the germline V gene are LGHNA and YSLEER. V lost 1 base and J 3 bases, leaving 10 bases between the germline ends. The CDR3 DNA follows: TGCGCCAGCAGCCAAGGATGGAGTTACAATCAGCCCCAGCATTTT. The encoded protein is CASSQGWSYNQPQHF.

The chain uses TRBV20-1 and TRBJ1-4; D not certain. Between the trimmed V and J ends, which lost 2 bases and 8 bases, there was a span of 9 bases. CDR1 is DFQATT, CDR2 SNEGSKA, per germline (reference sequence). There are 12 residues in the CDR3. Here the CDR3 reads CSARSVGEKLFF. DNA of the CDR3: TGCAGTGCTAGATCGGTGGGAGAAAAACTGTTTTTT.

This chain uses TRBV9 with TRBJ2-1, with D unclear. Germline assignment: CDR1 SGDLS and CDR2 YYNGEE. This CDR3 is 16 amino acids long. Trimming removed 0 bases at V and 2 bases at J, with 12 bases between. CDR3 DNA: TGTGCCAGCAGCGTAGACCCGATGGGCACCTACAATGAGCAGTTCTTC. Protein sequence: CASSVDPMGTYNEQFF.

The chain recombines TRBV5-1 with TRBJ2-4; D is possibly TRBD1 (6 bases). The germline V gene encodes CDR1 SGHRS and CDR2 YFSETQ. Trimming took 0 bases from V and 4 from J, leaving 14 bases between them. The CDR3 length is 16 residues. CDR3: CASSLDRRQAKNIQYF. The CDR3 DNA follows: TGCGCCAGCAGCTTGGACCGCCGACAGGCAAAAAACATTCAGTACTTC.

V usage is TRBV28 and J usage is TRBJ2-3; TRBD1 matches at 7 bases. Germline loops: CDR1 MDHEN, CDR2 SYDVKM. This CDR3 has 16 residues. V was clipped by 5 bases and J by 0 bases; unmatched bases: 8. CDR3: CASSGSRGISTDTQYF. CDR3 in DNA: TGTGCCAGCAGTGGCTCCAGGGGGATTAGCACAGATACGCAGTATTTT.

The rearrangement uses TRBV12-3 or TRBV12-4 and TRBJ1-6; D is perhaps TRBD1 (5 bases). This CDR3 has 12 amino acids. V lost 3 bases and J 12 bases, leaving 9 bases between the germline ends. The CDR3: CASSFPGVPLHF. The CDR3 DNA reads TGTGCCAGCAGTTTTCCGGGGGTACCCCTCCACTTT.

This sequence joins TRBV19 and TRBJ1-5; D gene ambiguous. The ends were cut back, 1 base at V and 0 bases at J, with 13 bases in the middle. CDR3 size: 17 residues. CDR1 and CDR2 (germline): LNHDA, SQIVND (reference sequence). The CDR3: CASSIVWRTYSNQPQHF. The CDR3 coding sequence is TGTGCCAGTAGTATAGTTTGGCGGACTTATAGCAATCAGCCCCAGCATTTT. Drawing the rest from reference TRBV19 and TRBJ1-5, the complete variable domain is DGGITQSPKYLFRKEGQNVTLSCEQNLNHDAMYWYRQDPGQGLRLIYYSQIVNDFQKGDIAEGYSVSREKKESFPLTVTSAQKNPTAFYLCASSIVWRTYSNQPQHFGDGTRLSIL.

This clonotype was seen many times. The rearrangement links TRBV29-1 to TRBJ2-3; the D is unclear. Per the germline V gene, CDR1 is SQVTM and CDR2 is ANQGSEA. Trimming stripped 7 bases from V and 7 bases from J, with 18 bases between. CDR3 length equals 13 residues. The CDR3 reads CSGVLRPLNTQYF. The CDR3, as DNA: TGCAGCGGAGTTCTCCGCCCTCTAAATACGCAGTATTTT.

This clonotype was observed a few times. The chain joins TRBV5-1 to TRBJ2-3; no clear D. Germline V gene lookup returns CDR1 SGHRS and CDR2 YFSETQ. The CDR3 sequence is 15 residues long. V was cut by 0 bases and J by 1 base, with 9 bases left in between. CDR3 loop: CASSLAIQGTDTQYF. The DNA for the CDR3 is TGCGCCAGCAGCTTGGCCATCCAGGGCACAGATACGCAGTATTTT.

This clonotype was found a few times. The CDR3 sequence is CASSPQGGELFF. The CDR3 DNA reads as TGTGCCAGCAGCCCACAGGGCGGGGAGCTGTTTTTT. The J gene is TRBJ2-2, the V gene TRBV7-2; tentative D call: TRBD1 (6 bases). Germline V gene sequence: CDR1 SGHTA, CDR2 FQGNSA. V lost 5 bases to trimming and J lost 7 bases, with 8 bases between them. The CDR3 is made up of 12 amino acids. The complete variable domain, with remaining parts taken from reference TRBV7-2 and TRBJ2-2, reads GAGVSQSPSNKVTEKGKDVELRCDPISGHTALYWYRQSLGQGLEFLIYFQGNSAPDKSGLPSDRFSAERTGGSVSTLTIQRTQQEDSAVYLCASSPQGGELFFGEGSRLTVL.

Comment on this clonotype: A much larger clone differs by one base, so this may be a read error. Since the CDR3 does not end with the conserved phenylalanine or tryptophan, this likely comes from a read error. The chain couples TRBV20-1 to TRBJ1-5, with D unclear. This CDR3 comprises 15 residues. Germline CDR1 reads DFQATT; CDR2 reads SNEGSKA (reference sequence). V dropped 0 bases and J dropped 5 bases, with 14 bases sitting between them. The CDR3 is CSARDRAETYQPQHS. CDR3 nucleotide sequence: TGCAGTGCTAGAGATCGGGCAGAGACTTATCAGCCCCAGCATTCT.

The J gene is TRBJ1-2, the V gene TRBV4-1; 8 nucleotides line up with TRBD1. CDR3 size: 15 residues. CDR1 and CDR2 from the germline V gene are MGHRA and YSYEKL. J was trimmed by 3 bases and V by 4 bases; bases with no gene match: 7. The CDR3 loop is CASSPRGQGHYGYTF. The CDR3 DNA is TGCGCCAGCAGCCCTCGAGGACAGGGTCACTATGGCTACACCTTC.

This clonotype was recorded a few times. This chain joins TRBV20-1 and TRBJ2-3; 7 bases map to TRBD2. The CDR3 has 13 amino acids. CDR1 and CDR2 (germline): DFQATT, SNEGSKA (reference sequence). The CDR3 sequence: CGATRENTDTQYF. DNA of the CDR3: TGCGGGGCTACGCGGGAGAATACAGATACGCAGTATTTT.

This clonotype came up a few times. The chain links TRBV20-1 to TRBJ2-7, with D perhaps TRBD1 (6 bases). Trimming took off 5 bases at V and 0 bases at J, with 14 bases between the two ends. Germline V gene data show CDR1 as DFQATT and CDR2 as SNEGSKA (reference sequence). The CDR3 has 14 residues. CDR3 in amino acids: CSAGRQVRSYEQYF. The CDR3, as DNA: TGCAGTGCTGGGAGACAGGTCCGCTCCTACGAGCAGTACTTC.

The chain carries TRBV12-3 or TRBV12-4 and TRBJ2-5, with 9 bases lining up with TRBD1. The CDR3 length is 17 residues. V was clipped by 6 bases and J by 5 bases; unmatched bases: 16. CDR3 in amino acids: CASSRSGGQGQWETQYF. CDR3 sequence (DNA): TGTGCCAGCAGCCGAAGTGGGGGACAGGGCCAATGGGAGACCCAGTACTTC.

There are a few counts of this clonotype. The rearrangement uses TRBV7-2 and TRBJ2-7, with 7 nucleotides matching TRBD2. Per the germline V gene, CDR1 is SGHTA and CDR2 is FQGNSA. After removal of 5 bases from V and 4 bases from J, the junction contained 11 bases not matched to a gene. This CDR3 is built from 15 residues. The CDR3 DNA reads as TGTGCCAGCAGCGCCTTAAGACTAGCCTCTTACGAGCAGTACTTC. It encodes CASSALRLASYEQYF.

The genes are TRBV2 and TRBJ1-6, with TRBD1 as a possible D gene (6 bases). The CDR3 runs to 14 residues. Per germline, CDR1 SNHLY and CDR2 FYNNEI. Between the trimmed V and J ends, which lost 3 bases and 10 bases, there was a span of 13 bases. The CDR3 DNA reads as TGTGCCAGCAGTGATCAGGGGTTATGGTCACCCCTCCACTTT. Residues: CASSDQGLWSPLHF.